Below are 17 T cell receptor beta chains sequenced from a single sample in a study of regulatory T cells in long-lasting Graves disease. Arm-PCR of CDR3 regions with iRepertoire HTBI primers generated TCR beta libraries. Each CDR3 protein gets one entry after TCRdb re-called the multiplex PCR reads with MiXCR. The top ten clones hold 12% to 15% of a sample with some 250,000 distinct CDR3 sequences, around 18% of them seen once. Described time point: newly diagnosed GD, antithyroid drugs for less than 3 months. Isolated PBMC RNA provided the starting material for the TCR library. The data also belong to a second study, concerning T cells in Graves' hyperthyroidism and ophthalmopathy.

The sample consisted of peripheral blood mononuclear cells (PBMCs), taken at new diagnosis, from a patient treated with antithyroid drugs. These receptors all stem from a woman aged 25 to 39 with Graves disease.

About this clonotype itself: Since a much larger clone is just one base distant, this may be a read error. The genes are TRBV7-2 and TRBJ1-2; D may be TRBD1 (5 bases). This CDR3 spans 15 amino acids. CDR1 and CDR2 (germline): SGHTA, FQGNSA. CDR3 in DNA: TGTGCCAGCAGCTTAGGGGGTTGGGGGGACTATGGCCACACCTTC. Encoded protein: CASSLGGWGDYGHTF.

The chain recombines TRBV10-1 with TRBJ2-1; 11 positions match TRBD2. The CDR3 totals 17 residues. Germline-derived CDR1 and CDR2 are WNHNN and SYGVQD (reference sequence). With 4 bases clipped from V and 0 bases from J, the junction kept 5 bases outside the gene matches. CDR3 sequence reads: CASSGGTSGFSYNEQFF. As DNA, the CDR3 is TGCGCCAGCAGTGGAGGGACTAGCGGTTTCTCCTACAATGAGCAGTTCTTC.

Points on this clonotype: Since a much larger clone is just one base distant, this may be a read error. Here the CDR3 omits its conserved ending phenylalanine or tryptophan, so a read error is the likely source. The rearrangement links TRBV10-3 to TRBJ1-4; D might be TRBD1 (5 bases). Looked up from germline, CDR1 is ENHRY and CDR2 is SYGVKD. This CDR3 has 13 residues. Trimming removed 4 bases at V and 4 bases at J, with 7 bases between. The CDR3 reads CAISVDSNEKLFL. The CDR3 DNA follows: TGTGCCATCAGTGTTGACAGTAATGAAAAACTGTTTCTT.

In regard to this clonotype: A junction boundary mismatches the germline segment, possibly from a read error. The chain uses TRBV4-1 and TRBJ2-2; TRBD1 is a possible D gene (5 bases). The V gene's germline CDR1 is MGHRA and CDR2 YSYEKL. CDR3 length: 14 residues. As DNA, the CDR3 is TGCGCCAGCAGCCCGGCAGGGAACTCCGGGGAGCTGTTTTTT. Its translation is CASSPAGNSGELFF.

Comments on this clonotype: Mismatch with germline at one junction end may stem from a read error. This chain links TRBV5-1 with TRBJ2-7; D gene unclear. CDR3 length: 12 amino acids. Per the germline V gene, CDR1 is SGHRS and CDR2 is YFSETQ. The CDR3 sequence is CASSSATYERYF. DNA for the CDR3: TGCGCCAGCAGCTCAGCCACCTACGAGCGGTACTTC.

This clonotype was seen a handful of times. This sequence joins TRBV13 and TRBJ2-1, with 12 bases identical to TRBD2. There are 15 residues in the CDR3. The germline gives CDR1 PRHDT, CDR2 FYEKMQ (reference sequence). The trim removed 5 bases at V and 9 bases at J, leaving 8 bases unmatched. For the CDR3, the DNA is TGTGCCAGCAGCGACCCTAGCGGGGGGGCCGGTGAGCAGTTCTTC. It specifies CASSDPSGGAGEQFF. Supplemented by reference TRBV13 and TRBJ2-1, the full variable domain reads AAGVIQSPRHLIKEKRETATLKCYPIPRHDTVYWYQQGPGQDPQFLISFYEKMQSDKGSIPDRFSAQQFSDYHSELNMSSLELGDSALYFCASSDPSGGAGEQFFGPGTRLTVL.

For this clonotype: The junction differs from germline at one of its ends, possibly a read error. The chain has TRBV5-1 and TRBJ2-7; possible D gene TRBD1, 6 bases. Per germline, CDR1 SGHRS and CDR2 YFSETQ. The CDR3 runs to 14 residues. In DNA form, the CDR3 reads TGTGCCAGCAGCTTCGACAGGCGTCTCTACGAGCAGTACTTC. Translated: CASSFDRRLYEQYF.

This clonotype was recorded many times. The chain couples TRBV3-1 to TRBJ1-2, with D tentatively TRBD1 (6 bases). The CDR3 has 15 residues. Germline lookup yields CDR1 LGHDT and CDR2 YNNKEL (reference sequence). Trimming took 6 bases from V and 1 from J, leaving 15 bases between them. The CDR3 sequence: CASSPGRGINYGYTF. CDR3 nucleotide sequence: TGTGCCAGCAGTCCCGGGAGGGGGATTAACTATGGCTACACCTTC.

This clonotype occurred many times. This sequence joins TRBV20-1 and TRBJ1-6; D remains unclear. The CDR3 has 15 residues. Deletions cut 0 bases from V and 7 bases from J, with 13 bases between. CDR1 and CDR2 (germline): DFQATT, SNEGSKA (reference sequence). CDR3 amino acids: CSAREPGSRNSPLHF. The CDR3 DNA reads TGCAGTGCTAGAGAACCAGGCTCCCGCAATTCACCCCTCCACTTT.

This clonotype was counted ten times or more. CDR3 sequence reads: CASSSDSLNQPQHF. As DNA, the CDR3 is TGTGCCAGCAGTTCTGACAGCCTCAATCAGCCCCAGCATTTT. The chain has TRBV12-3 or TRBV12-4 and TRBJ1-5; D may be TRBD1 (5 bases). V lost 4 bases to trimming and J lost 3 bases, with 10 bases between them. The CDR3 runs 14 residues.

The rearrangement links TRBV6-1 to TRBJ1-4, with TRBD1 matching 8 bases. CDR1 and CDR2 (germline): MNHNS, SASEGT. The ends lost 7 bases at V and 6 bases at J; junction bases unmatched: 7. The CDR3 sequence is 14 residues long. CDR3 residues: CASKQGEYYEKLFF. The CDR3 DNA follows: TGTGCCAGCAAACAGGGGGAATATTATGAAAAACTGTTTTTT.

This clonotype was counted at least ten times. The chain carries TRBV18 and TRBJ2-3; D is unresolved. Trimming pared 8 bases from V and 3 bases from J, leaving 9 bases between. Per germline, CDR1 KGHSH and CDR2 LQKENI. The CDR3 is 12 residues long. This CDR3 is CASSRNTDTQYF. CDR3 DNA sequence: TGTGCCAGCAGTCGAAATACAGATACGCAGTATTTT.

The V call is TRBV10-1, the J call TRBJ2-5; 12 bases map to TRBD2. The CDR3 contains 17 residues. The V gene end was trimmed by 0 bases and the J gene end by 2 bases; junction bases not matched to a gene: 4. Germline V gene lookup returns CDR1 WNHNN and CDR2 SYGVQD (reference sequence). This CDR3 reads CASSESPLAGGQETQYF. The CDR3 nucleotides read TGCGCCAGCAGTGAGTCGCCACTAGCGGGGGGACAAGAGACCCAGTACTTC.

V usage is TRBV19 and J usage is TRBJ2-3, with 9 bases that match TRBD1. The CDR3 runs 15 residues. J gave up 0 bases and V 3 bases, and 1 base lay outside the gene matches. The germline V gene has CDR1 LNHDA and CDR2 SQIVND (reference sequence). The CDR3 sequence: CASSIGTGSTDTQYF. The CDR3 nucleotides are TGTGCCAGTAGTATTGGGACAGGGAGCACAGATACGCAGTATTTT.

This clonotype was seen repeatedly, ten times or more. This chain uses TRBV20-1 with TRBJ2-7; D gene uncertain. This CDR3 is 16 amino acids long. Germline V gene data show CDR1 as DFQATT and CDR2 as SNEGSKA (reference sequence). Trimming took 1 base from V and 6 from J, leaving 22 bases between them. The CDR3 protein is CSARAPIGPTRTEQYF. The CDR3, as DNA: TGCAGTGCTAGAGCCCCCATAGGGCCTACCAGAACCGAGCAGTACTTC.

In this sample, this clonotype turned up a few times. The rearrangement uses TRBV6-5 and TRBJ1-6; 8 positions match TRBD1. The CDR3 has 16 residues. CDR1 and CDR2 (germline): MNHEY, SVGAGI. V dropped 2 bases and J dropped 7; count of bases not matched to a gene: 7. CDR3 region: CASSYNRGTGNSPLHF. CDR3 coding DNA: TGTGCCAGCAGTTACAACCGAGGGACAGGCAATTCACCCCTCCACTTT.

This clonotype was recorded many times. The V and J genes are TRBV7-2 and TRBJ2-2; D remains ambiguous. Trimming removed 4 bases at V and 5 bases at J, with 8 bases between. There are 13 residues in the CDR3. Germline CDR1 SGHTA, CDR2 FQGNSA. The CDR3 loop is CASSSMQTGELFF. The CDR3, as DNA: TGTGCCAGCAGCTCCATGCAAACCGGGGAGCTGTTTTTT.